Presented here are 17 T cell receptor beta chains from one specimen sequenced in a study of CD8+ T cells in alopecia areata. The authors extracted RNA and reverse transcribed it into cDNA as the sequencing template. Clones were read by immunoSEQ multiplex PCR, and TCRdb kept only the in-frame ones, dropping some. The sample consists of roughly 30,000 clones, about two thirds of them appearing once. Sequencing was done on a sample of NKG2D-high CD8+ T cells sorted from blood. These receptors were collected from a human donor with alopecia areata.

This clone was picked up a small number of times. The rearrangement joins TRBV9 to TRBJ2-1, with TRBD2 matching 7 bases. CDR3 length: 15 amino acids. Trimming cost V 0 bases and J 9 bases; bases outside gene matches: 9. CDR1 is SGDLS and CDR2 is YYNGEE in the germline V gene. CDR3: CASSVGASGGPEQFF. The CDR3, as DNA: TGTGCCAGCAGCGTAGGTGCTAGCGGAGGGCCTGAGCAGTTCTTC.

Only a few counts were recorded for this clone. The chain is built from TRBV5-1 and TRBJ2-7; no clear D. The CDR3 is 12 residues long. Germline values: CDR1 SGHRS, CDR2 YFSETQ. Trimming cost V 1 base and J 5 bases, with 7 bases left between them. The CDR3 loop is CASSLFRDEQYF. CDR3 nucleotides: TGCGCCAGCAGCTTGTTTCGGGACGAGCAGTACTTC.

This clone was counted once. As DNA, the CDR3 is TGTGCCAGCAGTTTAGTGGGGGGGACCTACGAGCAGTACTTC. It specifies CASSLVGGTYEQYF. V and J are TRBV27 and TRBJ2-7, with 7 bases fitting TRBD2. V lost 2 bases, J lost 2 bases, and 3 bases stayed unmatched. Germline lookup yields CDR1 MNHEY and CDR2 SMNVEV (reference sequence). The CDR3 loop spans 14 amino acids.

This chain joins TRBV6-5 and TRBJ2-2, with no clear D. The CDR3 runs 12 residues. Germline V lookup: CDR1 MNHEY, CDR2 SVGAGI. V was cut by 4 bases and J by 4 bases, with 4 bases left in between. The CDR3 DNA sequence: TGTGCCAGCAGTTGGGGCACCGGGGAGCTGTTTTTT. It codes for CASSWGTGELFF.

This clone was counted between two and nine times. The rearrangement uses TRBV5-6 and TRBJ1-2; D gene uncertain. CDR3 length: 15 residues. In germline, CDR1 is SGHDT, CDR2 YYEEEE. Deletions cut 1 base from V and 6 bases from J, with 16 bases between. CDR3 DNA sequence: TGTGCCAGCAGCTTGTGGGCGATAATGCGAAATGGCTACACCTTC. Its protein is CASSLWAIMRNGYTF.

This clone has just one count. V usage is TRBV6-5 and J usage is TRBJ2-1; D is unresolved. Germline values: CDR1 MNHEY, CDR2 SVGAGI. The CDR3 is 15 residues long. Trimming removed 6 bases at V and 5 bases at J, with 17 bases between. The CDR3 reads CASSRRPIENNEQFF. The CDR3, as DNA: TGTGCCAGCAGCCGTCGGCCAATTGAAAACAATGAGCAGTTCTTC.

V gene TRBV5-1 combines with J gene TRBJ2-1, with 8 bases matching TRBD1. This CDR3 is built from 15 residues. Trimming removed 5 bases from V and 3 bases from J; junction bases left unmatched: 7. Germline CDR1 reads SGHRS; CDR2 reads YFSETQ. CDR3 loop: CASRDDRGFYNEQFF. In DNA form, the CDR3 reads TGCGCCAGCAGGGATGACAGGGGTTTCTACAATGAGCAGTTCTTC.

The chain combines TRBV5-4 with TRBJ2-7; D uncertain. V lost 2 bases and J 5 bases, leaving 20 bases between the germline ends. This CDR3 is built from 16 residues. Germline CDR1 is SGHNT and CDR2 is YYREEE (reference sequence). CDR3 in amino acids: CASSLGRTDPIDEQYF. The DNA for the CDR3 is TGTGCCAGCAGCTTAGGAAGGACCGATCCTATAGACGAGCAGTACTTC. Based on the CDR3 plus reference TRBV5-4 and TRBJ2-7, the full variable domain is ETGVTQSPTHLIKTRGQQVTLRCSSQSGHNTVSWYQQALGQGPQFIFQYYREEENGRGNFPPRFSGLQFPNYSSELNVNALELDDSALYLCASSLGRTDPIDEQYFGPGTRLTVT.

This clone came up once. The V gene is TRBV5-1, the J gene TRBJ2-1, with 7 bases fitting TRBD1. This CDR3 has 16 residues. The V segment lost 6 bases and the J segment 4 bases; nucleotides outside the gene matches: 13. Germline V lookup: CDR1 SGHRS, CDR2 YFSETQ. CDR3 sequence: CASTPREGARYNEQFF. The DNA for the CDR3 is TGCGCCAGCACCCCCCGTGAGGGGGCCCGTTACAATGAGCAGTTCTTC.

The chain employs TRBV25-1 and TRBJ1-2, with D perhaps matching TRBD1 (5 bases). Trimming took 5 bases from V and 8 from J, leaving 21 bases between them. There are 15 residues in the CDR3. Looked up from germline, CDR1 is MGHDK and CDR2 is SYGVNS. CDR3 loop: CASSPYRRSVEGYTF. The CDR3 DNA reads as TGTGCCAGCAGTCCTTACAGGCGGTCGGTCGAAGGCTACACCTTC.

V and J are TRBV5-4 and TRBJ2-5, with D possibly matching TRBD1 (6 bases). The J call may be mistaken, given a closer DNA end match to TRBJ2-7. Germline V gene lookup returns CDR1 SGHNT and CDR2 YYREEE (reference sequence). The CDR3 sequence is 15 residues long. The CDR3 bases are TGTGCCAGCAGCTGGGGTACAGGGACCTCCTACGAGCAGTACTTC. It is translated as CASSWGTGTSYEQYF.

V and J are TRBV5-1 and TRBJ1-1; 9 nucleotides agree with TRBD1. The CDR3 consists of 15 residues. The germline gives CDR1 SGHRS, CDR2 YFSETQ. The junction had 4 bases not matched to a gene; V was cut back by 3 bases and J by 1 base. CDR3 in DNA: TGCGCCAGCAGCTGGACGGACAGGGGGAACACTGAAGCTTTCTTT. Translated: CASSWTDRGNTEAFF.

The chain is built from TRBV5-6 and TRBJ2-7; 7 bases agree with TRBD1. V lost 5 bases, J lost 6 bases, and 17 bases stayed unmatched. The germline CDR1 and CDR2 sequences are SGHDT and YYEEEE. The CDR3 is 16 amino acids. CDR3: CASRSGAFETGIEQYF. DNA of the CDR3: TGTGCCAGCAGATCAGGGGCTTTTGAGACAGGGATCGAGCAGTACTTC. Full variable domain (missing parts from reference TRBV5-6 and TRBJ2-7): DAGVTQSPTHLIKTRGQQVTLRCSPKSGHDTVSWYQQALGQGPQFIFQYYEEEERQRGNFPDRFSGHQFPNYSSELNVNALLLGDSALYLCASRSGAFETGIEQYFGPGTRLTVT.

The rearrangement joins TRBV5-1 to TRBJ2-1, with TRBD2 matching over 12 bases. Germline CDR1 and CDR2: SGHRS and YFSETQ. The CDR3 contains 15 residues. The V and J ends lost 4 bases and 5 bases, in that order; junction bases with no gene match: 4. The CDR3 loop reads CASSLRLAGDNEQFF. The CDR3 DNA follows: TGCGCCAGCAGCCTAAGACTAGCGGGGGACAATGAGCAGTTCTTC.

The chain links TRBV6-6 to TRBJ1-1, with no clear D. Germline loops: CDR1 MNHNY, CDR2 SVGAGI (reference sequence). The V and J ends lost 5 bases and 1 base respectively, with 11 bases between them. The CDR3 spans 14 residues. The CDR3 region is CASSTDLTNTEAFF. The DNA for the CDR3 is TGTGCCAGCAGTACGGACTTAACGAACACTGAAGCTTTCTTT.

This chain connects TRBV29-1 to TRBJ2-2, with 7 bases lining up with TRBD1. The CDR3 runs 13 residues. V shed 6 bases, J shed 4 bases, and the junction held 5 bases outside the gene matches. Per germline, CDR1 SQVTM and CDR2 ANQGSEA. As DNA, the CDR3 is TGCAGCGTCGTAGACAGGGTCACCGGGGAGCTGTTTTTT. It specifies CSVVDRVTGELFF.

The chain combines TRBV28 with TRBJ2-7; TRBD1 might be the D (5 bases). The ends were cut back, 2 bases at V and 3 bases at J, with 20 bases in the middle. The germline CDR1 and CDR2 sequences are MDHEN and SYDVKM. The CDR3 runs to 17 residues. CDR3 loop: CASSLLLTATIGYEQYF. Here the CDR3 DNA reads TGTGCCAGCAGTTTACTTCTGACAGCGACGATAGGCTACGAGCAGTACTTC. The full variable domain, completed using reference TRBV28 and TRBJ2-7, is DVKVTQSSRYLVKRTGEKVFLECVQDMDHENMFWYRQDPGLGLRLIYFSYDVKMKEKGDIPEGYSVSREKKERFSLILESASTNQTSMYLCASSLLLTATIGYEQYFGPGTRLTVT.